Presented here are 28 T cell receptor beta chains from one specimen sequenced in a study of CD8 T cells in Susac syndrome (dated 2019 in TCRdb). Receptor libraries were prepared by the immunoSEQ multiplex PCR assay. RNA was extracted using the RNeasy kit, and about 0.45 to 1 ug of the RNA was reverse transcribed with random hexamers. TCRdb reran the public reads through fastp at Q25 and MiXCR, keeping productive beta chains. Identical CDR3 proteins give one entry, which carries the most common genes and DNA. The sample table shows 160,000 or so distinct CDR3 sequences, and approximately 93% are seen once. The ten largest clones take up roughly 0.1% of the sample. The specimen was CD4+ T cells from PBMCs. The receptors shown here come from a human donor with multiple sclerosis.

The V call is TRBV29-1, the J call TRBJ1-1, with D unclear. Trimming shortened V by 8 bases and J by 0 bases, and 16 bases separated the two germline ends. From germline, CDR1 is SQVTM and CDR2 ANQGSEA. The CDR3 loop spans 14 amino acids. In DNA form, the CDR3 reads TGCAGCTGCCGAACAGCGGGCCTGAACACTGAAGCTTTCTTT. Protein: CSCRTAGLNTEAFF.

V usage is TRBV29-1 and J usage is TRBJ2-1; 16 positions agree with TRBD2. The ends lost 5 bases at V and 3 bases at J; junction bases unmatched: 7. Per the germline V gene, CDR1 is SQVTM and CDR2 is ANQGSEA. This CDR3 has 17 amino acids. The CDR3 nucleotides read TGCAGCGTTCCCGGGACTAGCGGGAGGGCCCTCTACAATGAGCAGTTCTTC. It codes for CSVPGTSGRALYNEQFF.

The J gene is TRBJ1-1, the V gene TRBV2; D is undetermined. CDR3 length: 13 amino acids. Germline V lookup: CDR1 SNHLY, CDR2 FYNNEI. V was shortened by 5 bases and J by 0 bases, with 7 bases between the two germline ends. The CDR3 DNA reads TGTGCCAGCAGTCGTCGCGTGAACACTGAAGCTTTCTTT. This gives the protein CASSRRVNTEAFF.

The rearrangement links TRBV12-3 or TRBV12-4 to TRBJ2-1; D could derive from TRBD1 or TRBD2 (6 bases each). The CDR3 extends over 12 amino acids. V was cut by 2 bases and J by 12 bases, with 11 bases left in between. CDR3 bases: TGTGCCAGCAGTTTAAGGGGGACTTGGCAGTTCTTC. Its translation: CASSLRGTWQFF.

This clonotype was seen only once. This chain connects TRBV3-1 to TRBJ2-1; 8 bases match TRBD2. The germline V gene has CDR1 LGHDT and CDR2 YNNKEL (reference sequence). V lost 8 bases to trimming and J lost 5 bases; unmatched junction nucleotides: 11. The CDR3 has 15 amino acids. The CDR3 sequence: CASCLGLAENNEQFF. The CDR3 DNA sequence: TGTGCCAGCTGTCTAGGACTAGCAGAGAACAATGAGCAGTTCTTC.

The rearrangement uses TRBV2 and TRBJ2-1; TRBD2 aligns across 8 bases. CDR1 is SNHLY and CDR2 is FYNNEI in the germline V gene. Trimming took 8 bases from V and 0 from J; bases not matched to a gene: 6. The CDR3 has 15 residues. The CDR3 DNA is TGTGCCAGCTTGGGCGGGACTAGCTCCTACAATGAGCAGTTCTTC. Amino acids: CASLGGTSSYNEQFF.

The chain links TRBV25-1 to TRBJ2-7; a possible D gene is TRBD1 (5 bases). CDR3 length equals 14 residues. Germline CDR1 is MGHDK and CDR2 is SYGVNS. V shed 1 base and J shed 2 bases, with 9 bases lying between them. CDR3 protein: CASSEWTPTYEQYF. The CDR3 nucleotides read TGTGCCAGCAGTGAATGGACACCCACCTACGAGCAGTACTTC.

The chain combines TRBV18 with TRBJ1-2; D perhaps matches TRBD1 (6 bases). Trimming stripped 3 bases from V and 4 bases from J, with 15 bases between. The CDR3 consists of 15 residues. Germline V lookup: CDR1 KGHSH, CDR2 LQKENI. CDR3 in amino acids: CASSPADSFLYGYTF. In DNA, the CDR3 is TGTGCCAGCTCACCCGCGGACAGTTTTCTCTATGGCTACACCTTC.

This chain connects TRBV7-9 to TRBJ2-1; D gene ambiguous. Trimming stripped 2 bases from V and 5 bases from J, with 13 bases between. The CDR3 is 15 amino acids. Per germline, CDR1 SEHNR and CDR2 FQNEAQ (reference sequence). In nucleotides, the CDR3 is TGTGCCAGCAGCTTAAGGCCTGGGGATAACAATGAGCAGTTCTTC. Amino acids: CASSLRPGDNNEQFF.

This chain joins TRBV6-1 and TRBJ1-1; 7 positions agree with TRBD1. Germline loops: CDR1 MNHNS, CDR2 SASEGT. CDR3 size: 14 residues. V shed 11 bases and J 0 bases; nucleotides not matched to a gene: 9. As DNA, the CDR3 is TGTGCCTCCACAGGGGTGGTCATGAACACTGAAGCTTTCTTT. Its protein product is CASTGVVMNTEAFF.

The rearrangement uses TRBV18 and TRBJ2-7; TRBD2 aligns across 10 bases. J lost 2 bases, V lost 6 bases, and 4 bases had no gene match. This CDR3 is 14 amino acids long. Germline values: CDR1 KGHSH, CDR2 LQKENI. The CDR3 DNA is TGTGCCAGCTCTTCTAGCGGGAGCACCTACGAGCAGTACTTC. Translating it yields CASSSSGSTYEQYF.

The chain carries TRBV20-1 and TRBJ2-7, with D possibly being TRBD1 (6 bases). CDR1 is DFQATT, CDR2 SNEGSKA, per germline (reference sequence). This CDR3 is built from 13 residues. With 5 bases removed from V and 3 bases from J, the gap between germline ends came to 14 bases. This chain's CDR3 is CSALQQGNYEQYF. CDR3 DNA: TGCAGTGCTCTCCAACAGGGTAACTACGAGCAGTACTTC.

The chain uses TRBV12-3 or TRBV12-4 and TRBJ2-7, with TRBD2 as a possible D gene (5 bases). V shed 5 bases and J shed 0 bases, with 11 bases lying between them. The CDR3 loop spans 14 amino acids. The CDR3 protein is CASSITGLSYEQYF. In DNA form, the CDR3 reads TGTGCCAGCAGTATTACCGGACTCTCCTACGAGCAGTACTTC.

This clonotype was counted once. V gene TRBV7-2 combines with J gene TRBJ2-1; the D call may be TRBD1 or TRBD2 (5 bases each). Trimming stripped 5 bases from V and 7 bases from J, with 12 bases between. The CDR3 has 13 amino acids. Germline V CDR1 and CDR2: SGHTA, FQGNSA. This CDR3 is CASSVTGTNEQFF. The CDR3 region has the DNA TGTGCCAGCAGCGTCACCGGGACGAATGAGCAGTTCTTC.

The chain has TRBV7-8 and TRBJ1-1; D is unresolved. The CDR3 totals 16 residues. Trimming pared 0 bases from V and 1 base from J, leaving 12 bases between. The germline gives CDR1 SGHVS, CDR2 FQNEAQ. CDR3 loop: CASSLARRRTNTEAFF. The CDR3 nucleotides are TGTGCCAGCAGCTTAGCGAGGAGGCGGACGAACACTGAAGCTTTCTTT.

This sequence joins TRBV24-1 and TRBJ1-2; the D gene is possibly TRBD1 (5 bases). The CDR3 is 14 residues long. Trimming pared 3 bases from V and 1 base from J, leaving 8 bases between. Germline V gives CDR1 KGHDR, CDR2 SFDVKD. The CDR3 bases are TGTGCCACCAGTGATCCGGGACGTAACTATGGCTACACCTTC. Its protein is CATSDPGRNYGYTF.

This rearrangement joins TRBV24-1 to TRBJ2-5, with a tentative D call TRBD2 (7 bases). V was clipped by 5 bases and J by 9 bases, with 9 bases between them. Per the germline V gene, CDR1 is KGHDR and CDR2 is SFDVKD. CDR3 length: 11 residues. CDR3 nucleotides: TGTGCCACCAGTGGGGGGGGCGCCCAGTACTTC. This codes for CATSGGGAQYF.

This chain joins TRBV9 and TRBJ2-3, with 11 bases matching TRBD2. Per the germline V gene, CDR1 is SGDLS and CDR2 is YYNGEE. The CDR3 contains 16 residues. The V gene end was trimmed by 4 bases and the J gene end by 4 bases; junction bases not matched to a gene: 8. The CDR3 loop reads CASSLGTSGGSDTQYF. CDR3 in DNA: TGTGCCAGCAGCCTCGGGACTAGCGGTGGGTCAGATACGCAGTATTTT.

This chain uses TRBV9 with TRBJ1-1, with TRBD1 matching over 8 bases. Germline CDR1 reads SGDLS; CDR2 reads YYNGEE. The trim removed 0 bases at V and 6 bases at J, leaving 7 bases unmatched. The CDR3 totals 15 residues. The CDR3 DNA follows: TGTGCCAGCAGCGTAGCCCCGGACAGGGTGGCTGAAGCTTTCTTT. Protein: CASSVAPDRVAEAFF.

The rearrangement uses TRBV29-1 and TRBJ2-1; D is ambiguous. Germline-derived CDR1 and CDR2 are SQVTM and ANQGSEA. This CDR3 has 13 amino acids. Trimming left V 7 bases short and J 7 bases short, with 17 bases between. In DNA, the CDR3 is TGCAGCGGTGGGTGGTCCCGAACGAATGAGCAGTTCTTC. This translates into CSGGWSRTNEQFF.

The chain employs TRBV27 and TRBJ2-1, with D perhaps assigned TRBD1 or TRBD2 (5 bases each). The CDR3 extends over 15 amino acids. Trimming left V 3 bases short and J 7 bases short, with 16 bases between. Germline CDR1 MNHEY, CDR2 SMNVEV (reference sequence). CDR3 loop: CASSLETGAWNEQFF. In DNA, the CDR3 is TGTGCCAGCAGTTTGGAGACCGGGGCGTGGAATGAGCAGTTCTTC.

CDR3: CASSGPHSGANVLTF. The CDR3 nucleotides read TGTGCCAGCAGCGGACCGCACTCTGGGGCCAACGTCCTGACTTTC. This chain uses TRBV3-1 with TRBJ2-6; no firm D call. The CDR3 totals 15 residues. The ends were cut back, 5 bases at V and 0 bases at J, with 8 bases in the middle. Germline V gene sequence: CDR1 LGHDT, CDR2 YNNKEL (reference sequence).

J is TRBJ2-2 and V is TRBV5-1, with TRBD1 identical over 11 bases. After removal of 0 bases from V and 0 bases from J, the junction contained 4 bases not matched to a gene. The CDR3 has 18 residues. The germline V gene encodes CDR1 SGHRS and CDR2 YFSETQ. The CDR3 nucleotides read TGCGCCAGCAGCTTGGGTGGACAGGGGGCGGCGAACACCGGGGAGCTGTTTTTT. This gives the protein CASSLGGQGAANTGELFF.

The V call is TRBV7-9, the J call TRBJ1-2; D gene ambiguous. The CDR3 length is 14 residues. CDR1 and CDR2 from the germline V gene are SEHNR and FQNEAQ (reference sequence). Trimming cost V 3 bases and J 0 bases, with 8 bases left between them. The CDR3 loop reads CASSFERANYGYTF. CDR3 bases: TGTGCCAGCAGCTTCGAACGAGCTAACTATGGCTACACCTTC.

The rearrangement links TRBV29-1 to TRBJ1-2; D gene uncertain. Trimming took 1 base from V and 8 from J, leaving 11 bases between them. Per the germline V gene, CDR1 is SQVTM and CDR2 is ANQGSEA. This CDR3 is 12 amino acids long. The CDR3 DNA reads TGCAGCGTTGAAGGTTACTTGAGAGGCTACACCTTC. Encoded protein: CSVEGYLRGYTF.

The chain couples TRBV3-1 to TRBJ1-3, with a weak D call TRBD1 (6 bases). The V gene lost 5 bases and the J gene lost 4 bases, with 6 bases spanning the gap. Germline V gene data show CDR1 as LGHDT and CDR2 as YNNKEL (reference sequence). This CDR3 spans 12 amino acids. DNA for the CDR3: TGTGCCAGCAGCGGACAGGGAAACACCATATATTTT. It encodes CASSGQGNTIYF.

V is TRBV25-1 and J is TRBJ1-2, with D unclear. CDR1 and CDR2 from the germline V gene are MGHDK and SYGVNS. V was trimmed by 0 bases and J by 8 bases, leaving 13 bases between them. CDR3 length equals 14 residues. CDR3 DNA: TGTGCCAGCAGTGAATATAGGCTGCCTCGGGGCTACACCTTC. Translated, it gives CASSEYRLPRGYTF.

This clonotype occurred once. The chain uses TRBV4-1 and TRBJ1-4; D is uncertain. Trimming took 3 bases from V and 10 from J, leaving 18 bases between them. The V gene's germline CDR1 is MGHRA and CDR2 YSYEKL. The CDR3 is 15 amino acids. CDR3 nucleotide sequence: TGCGCCAGCAGCCAGCCGGGCCCCACGGCCCGAAAACTGTTTTTT. Translated, it gives CASSQPGPTARKLFF.